The 32 T cell receptor beta chains below all came from one sample that was sequenced in a study of blood T cells in healthy people across ages. Then a second PCR, running about 6 to 12 cycles, was carried out with a sample-barcoded 5' primer and a J-beta primer mix. TCRdb independently ran MiXCR on the 5' RACE reads; one entry per CDR3 protein. Of 1,500,000 or so distinct CDR3 sequences in the sample, roughly 59% were seen once. The material sequenced was blood. These receptors were collected from a man aged 18 to 30 in good health.

This clonotype was seen more than once but under ten times. The chain combines TRBV7-9 with TRBJ2-3, with a weak D call TRBD2 (6 bases). The V gene's germline CDR1 is SEHNR and CDR2 FQNEAQ (reference sequence). The CDR3 is 14 residues long. Trimming took off 6 bases at V and 2 bases at J, with 12 bases between the two ends. The CDR3 spells CASRLARSTDTQYF. CDR3 bases: TGTGCCAGCAGGCTAGCGCGGTCCACAGATACGCAGTATTTT.

This rearrangement joins TRBV2 to TRBJ2-1, with D hard to call. Trimming left V 6 bases short and J 5 bases short, with 14 bases between. Germline assignment: CDR1 SNHLY and CDR2 FYNNEI. The CDR3 spans 14 residues. The DNA of the CDR3 is TGTGCCAGCAGCGGGCGAGAGCTTGACAATGAGCAGTTCTTC. It is translated as CASSGRELDNEQFF. The variable domain in full, completed from reference TRBV2 and TRBJ2-1, reads EPEVTQTPSHQVTQMGQEVILRCVPISNHLYFYWYRQILGQKVEFLVSFYNNEISEKSEIFDDQFSVERPDGSNFTLKIRSTKLEDSAMYFCASSGRELDNEQFFGPGTRLTVL.

The chain has TRBV6-1 and TRBJ2-1; no reliable D call. In germline, CDR1 is MNHNS, CDR2 SASEGT. Between the trimmed V and J ends, which lost 3 bases and 2 bases, there was a span of 8 bases. CDR3 length: 14 residues. CDR3 amino acids: CASSEGDAYNEQFF. In DNA, the CDR3 is TGTGCCAGCAGTGAGGGTGACGCCTACAATGAGCAGTTCTTC.

The chain uses TRBV20-1 and TRBJ2-7; tentative D call: TRBD2 (6 bases). The end of the DNA aligns better with TRBJ2-5, so the J call may be wrong. The CDR3 loop spans 12 amino acids. Germline values: CDR1 DFQATT, CDR2 SNEGSKA (reference sequence). The CDR3 DNA follows: TGCAGTGCTACTAGCGAAAAAGAGACCCAGTACTTC. Translated: CSATSEKETQYF.

This chain uses TRBV6-2 or TRBV6-3 with TRBJ1-5, with 10 bases that match TRBD1. The CDR3 is 17 amino acids. Germline CDR1 MNHEY, CDR2 SVGEGT. V lost 5 bases to trimming and J lost 0 bases; unmatched junction nucleotides: 7. As DNA, the CDR3 is TGTGCCAGCAGTGGGCGGACAGGGGGGTTTAGCAATCAGCCCCAGCATTTT. This gives the protein CASSGRTGGFSNQPQHF.

The chain links TRBV11-2 to TRBJ1-3, with 8 bases matching TRBD1. The CDR3 covers 18 residues. CDR1 SGHAT and CDR2 FQNNGV come from the germline V gene. The V segment lost 1 base and the J segment 0 bases; nucleotides outside the gene matches: 8. This CDR3 is CASSLAHRGAYSGNTIYF. The CDR3 nucleotides are TGTGCCAGCAGCTTAGCCCACAGGGGGGCCTACTCTGGAAACACCATATATTTT.

A remark on this clonotype: At one boundary the junction diverges from the germline segment, which might be a read error. The chain recombines TRBV7-8 with TRBJ2-3, with 12 bases that match TRBD2. Looked up from germline, CDR1 is SGHVS and CDR2 is FQNEAQ. This CDR3 comprises 16 residues. CDR3 DNA: TGTGCCAGCAGCTCCCTAGCGGGAGGGATCACAGATATGCAGTATTTT. Protein product: CASSSLAGGITDMQYF.

The chain joins TRBV27 to TRBJ2-1, with 9 bases that match TRBD1. This CDR3 region has 18 residues. Germline V gene lookup returns CDR1 MNHEY and CDR2 SMNVEV (reference sequence). The V gene end was trimmed by 1 base and the J gene end by 5 bases; junction bases not matched to a gene: 12. This CDR3 is CASSLLDRGRGVNNEQFF. CDR3 bases: TGTGCCAGCAGTTTATTGGACAGGGGAAGGGGTGTGAACAATGAGCAGTTCTTC.

In nucleotides, the CDR3 is TGTGCCAGCATTCCCACCATCCGGGACAGGAGCTCCTACGAGCAGTACTTC. It codes for CASIPTIRDRSSYEQYF. This chain links TRBV28 with TRBJ2-7; 8 positions match TRBD1. The CDR3 loop spans 17 amino acids. Germline CDR1 and CDR2: MDHEN and SYDVKM. Unmatched junction bases numbered 14, after V lost 7 bases and J lost 0 bases.

This chain connects TRBV12-5 to TRBJ2-1, with 13 bases identical to TRBD2. Germline V gives CDR1 LGHNT, CDR2 FRNRAP. The CDR3 has 16 amino acids. The trim removed 4 bases at V and 5 bases at J, leaving 5 bases unmatched. The CDR3 loop is CASGSAGTSGDNEQFF. In DNA form, the CDR3 reads TGTGCTAGTGGTTCCGCCGGGACTAGCGGGGACAATGAGCAGTTCTTC.

This clonotype has a handful of counts. This chain connects TRBV20-1 to TRBJ2-1; D unresolved. CDR3 length equals 16 residues. V lost 6 bases to trimming and J lost 9 bases, with 27 bases between them. The germline V gene encodes CDR1 DFQATT and CDR2 SNEGSKA (reference sequence). The CDR3: CSAVGSARGRSLEQFF. The CDR3 DNA sequence: TGCAGTGCCGTCGGCAGTGCTAGAGGAAGATCGCTTGAGCAGTTCTTC.

The chain carries TRBV10-1 and TRBJ1-4; TRBD1 aligns across 9 bases. Germline CDR1 WNHNN, CDR2 SYGVQD (reference sequence). The CDR3 spans 14 residues. The V and J ends lost 6 bases and 3 bases, in that order; junction bases with no gene match: 2. The CDR3 protein is CASRRTGANEKLFF. Here the CDR3 DNA reads TGCGCCAGCAGAAGGACAGGGGCTAATGAAAAACTGTTTTTT.

This chain links TRBV6-2 or TRBV6-3 with TRBJ2-1; 9 bases align to TRBD2. V was clipped by 5 bases and J by 6 bases; unmatched bases: 2. The germline V gene encodes CDR1 MNHEY and CDR2 SVGEGT. The CDR3 has 13 residues. Written as DNA, the CDR3 is TGTGCCAGCAGTACGGGACTAGCCAATGAGCAGTTCTTC. This encodes CASSTGLANEQFF.

The chain is built from TRBV12-3 or TRBV12-4 and TRBJ2-7; maybe TRBD2 (6 bases). The better agreement between TRBJ2-1 and the DNA end casts doubt on the J call. The CDR3 sequence is 14 residues long. CDR3 amino acids: CASLAHTGVEEQFF. CDR3 coding DNA: TGTGCCAGCCTAGCCCACACGGGGGTTGAAGAGCAGTTCTTC.

The V gene is TRBV12-3 or TRBV12-4, the J gene TRBJ2-1, with 8 positions matching TRBD1. The CDR3 sequence is 16 residues long. The junction had 10 bases not matched to a gene; V was cut back by 0 bases and J by 9 bases. The CDR3 sequence: CASSLAKTGVEGEQFF. CDR3 coding DNA: TGTGCCAGCAGTTTAGCTAAGACAGGGGTTGAGGGTGAGCAGTTCTTC.

This clonotype was observed a handful of times. The J gene is TRBJ2-1, the V gene TRBV7-9; 8 nucleotides match TRBD2. Germline V lookup: CDR1 SEHNR, CDR2 FQNEAQ (reference sequence). The CDR3 runs 14 residues. V lost 2 bases to trimming and J lost 6 bases; unmatched junction nucleotides: 3. The CDR3 DNA is TGTGCCAGCAGCTTACCGGGAGGGCTCAATGAGCAGTTCTTC. Protein sequence: CASSLPGGLNEQFF.

V and J are TRBV2 and TRBJ1-2; TRBD1 matches at 7 bases. Germline assignment: CDR1 SNHLY and CDR2 FYNNEI. With V trimmed by 5 bases and J by 4 bases, 10 bases remained unmatched. The CDR3 covers 15 residues. CDR3 bases: TGTGCCAGCAGTCCCCGTGGACAGGTCCTCTATGGCTACACCTTC. Translated: CASSPRGQVLYGYTF.

This clonotype came up a few times. The chain recombines TRBV7-9 with TRBJ2-3, with D perhaps TRBD2 (6 bases). From germline, CDR1 is SEHNR and CDR2 FQNEAQ (reference sequence). The V end lost 7 bases, the J end lost 2 bases, and 13 bases lay between the germline ends. The CDR3 loop spans 14 amino acids. The CDR3 DNA sequence: TGTGCCAGCACCCCGGGGGTCGTCACAGATACGCAGTATTTT. Its translation: CASTPGVVTDTQYF.

CDR3 region: CSASLTGTVSVEQFF. The CDR3 coding sequence is TGCAGTGCTAGCCTAACCGGGACCGTCTCGGTTGAGCAGTTCTTC. The chain couples TRBV20-1 to TRBJ2-1; D is tentatively TRBD1 or TRBD2 (5 bases each). The CDR3 totals 15 residues. V was trimmed by 3 bases and J by 9 bases, leaving 21 bases between them. CDR1 is DFQATT and CDR2 is SNEGSKA in the germline V gene (reference sequence).

V gene TRBV9 combines with J gene TRBJ1-2; D unresolved. The CDR3 runs to 15 residues. V was trimmed by 0 bases and J by 0 bases, leaving 9 bases between them. Per germline, CDR1 SGDLS and CDR2 YYNGEE. The CDR3 region is CASSVEEFSNYGYTF. The CDR3 nucleotides read TGTGCCAGCAGCGTAGAGGAATTCTCTAACTATGGCTACACCTTC. The full variable domain, in which reference TRBV9 and TRBJ1-2 provide the parts outside the CDR3, is DSGVTQTPKHLITATGQRVTLRCSPRSGDLSVYWYQQSLDQGLQFLIQYYNGEERAKGNILERFSAQQFPDLHSELNLSSLELGDSALYFCASSVEEFSNYGYTFGSGTRLTVV.

In its sample, this clonotype was seen many times. This chain connects TRBV20-1 to TRBJ2-4; the D is unclear. Deletions cut 0 bases from V and 4 bases from J, with 7 bases between. The length of the CDR3 is 13 residues. In germline, CDR1 is DFQATT, CDR2 SNEGSKA (reference sequence). CDR3 DNA sequence: TGCAGTGCTAGAGAGGTGGGGAAAAACATTCAGTACTTC. It translates to CSAREVGKNIQYF.

The CDR3 sequence: CSARGTTYEQYF. In DNA form, the CDR3 reads TGCAGTGCTAGGGGGACCACCTACGAGCAGTACTTC. The chain joins TRBV20-1 to TRBJ2-7; D tentatively reads TRBD1 or TRBD2 (5 bases each). The CDR3 loop spans 12 amino acids. The germline V and J ends were trimmed by 3 bases and 2 bases, with 8 bases remaining between them. Germline CDR1 and CDR2: DFQATT and SNEGSKA (reference sequence).

This rearrangement joins TRBV4-1 to TRBJ2-5; D remains ambiguous. V was trimmed by 1 base and J by 2 bases, leaving 11 bases between them. Germline lookup yields CDR1 MGHRA and CDR2 YSYEKL. The CDR3 consists of 15 residues. CDR3 loop: CASSQGSLGQETQYF. CDR3 DNA: TGCGCCAGCAGCCAAGGCTCGCTGGGGCAAGAGACCCAGTACTTC.

V usage is TRBV6-5 and J usage is TRBJ1-6; tentatively, D is TRBD1 (5 bases). Germline CDR1 is MNHEY and CDR2 is SVGAGI. The CDR3 covers 14 residues. Trimming stripped 3 bases from V and 6 bases from J, with 9 bases between. CDR3 sequence reads: CASSYRGSNSPLHF. In nucleotides, the CDR3 is TGTGCCAGCAGTTATCGGGGGAGTAATTCACCCCTCCACTTT.

V gene TRBV3-1 combines with J gene TRBJ1-2, with D uncertain. The CDR3 is made up of 11 amino acids. CDR1 is LGHDT, CDR2 YNNKEL, per germline (reference sequence). Trimming stripped 4 bases from V and 11 bases from J, with 11 bases between. The CDR3 nucleotides are TGTGCCAGCAGCCGAGGGAGGGCATACACCTTC. This sequence encodes CASSRGRAYTF.

The rearrangement links TRBV10-3 to TRBJ1-2; a weak D match, TRBD1 (5 bases). The germline gives CDR1 ENHRY, CDR2 SYGVKD. CDR3 size: 14 residues. V dropped 6 bases and J dropped 4 bases, with 15 bases sitting between them. CDR3 protein: CAISADSVRYGYTF. The CDR3 coding sequence is TGTGCCATCAGCGCCGACAGCGTCCGCTATGGCTACACCTTC.

The chain has TRBV20-1 and TRBJ2-7; D not certain. The CDR3 spans 14 residues. V dropped 3 bases and J dropped 2 bases, with 14 bases sitting between them. From germline, CDR1 is DFQATT and CDR2 SNEGSKA (reference sequence). The chain's CDR3 is CSARGRAHPYEQYF. CDR3 DNA: TGCAGTGCTAGGGGCCGAGCACATCCCTACGAGCAGTACTTC.

The chain recombines TRBV5-1 with TRBJ2-4; possibly TRBD1 for D (5 bases). The end of the DNA aligns better with TRBJ2-7, so the J call may be wrong. The CDR3 consists of 15 residues. CDR1 and CDR2 (germline): SGHRS, YFSETQ. The CDR3 here is CASSPGATGAYEQYF. The CDR3 DNA sequence: TGCGCCAGCAGCCCGGGCGCCACAGGAGCCTACGAGCAGTACTTC.

The chain recombines TRBV20-1 with TRBJ1-6; D uncertain. This CDR3 contains 17 residues. Germline CDR1 and CDR2: DFQATT and SNEGSKA (reference sequence). Trimming cost V 1 base and J 0 bases, with 13 bases left between them. The CDR3 region has the DNA TGCAGTGCTAGAGCCTACGGGTCCGTCTCCTATAATTCACCCCTCCACTTT. Translation: CSARAYGSVSYNSPLHF.

This clonotype came up a few times. The chain joins TRBV27 to TRBJ2-7; D might be TRBD1 (6 bases). In germline, CDR1 is MNHEY, CDR2 SMNVEV (reference sequence). CDR3 length equals 14 residues. With 5 bases removed from V and 2 bases from J, the gap between germline ends came to 13 bases. CDR3 in amino acids: CASSPRGFTYEQYF. The CDR3 DNA reads TGTGCCAGCAGTCCCAGGGGTTTCACCTACGAGCAGTACTTC.

The gene calls are TRBV4-2 and TRBJ1-5; possible D gene TRBD1, 5 bases. Per germline, CDR1 LGHNA and CDR2 YNFKEQ. Trimming took off 3 bases at V and 4 bases at J, with 10 bases between the two ends. This CDR3 has 14 residues. The CDR3 reads CASSHTGVNQPQHF. CDR3 coding DNA: TGTGCCAGCAGCCATACGGGGGTTAATCAGCCCCAGCATTTT.

This rearrangement joins TRBV12-3 or TRBV12-4 to TRBJ2-5; 7 bases are a match to TRBD1. The tail of the sequence fits TRBJ2-7 better, so the J call may be wrong. This CDR3 has 14 amino acids. The CDR3 is CASSFSGTEYEQYF. The CDR3 DNA sequence: TGTGCCAGCAGTTTCTCCGGGACAGAATACGAGCAGTACTTC.